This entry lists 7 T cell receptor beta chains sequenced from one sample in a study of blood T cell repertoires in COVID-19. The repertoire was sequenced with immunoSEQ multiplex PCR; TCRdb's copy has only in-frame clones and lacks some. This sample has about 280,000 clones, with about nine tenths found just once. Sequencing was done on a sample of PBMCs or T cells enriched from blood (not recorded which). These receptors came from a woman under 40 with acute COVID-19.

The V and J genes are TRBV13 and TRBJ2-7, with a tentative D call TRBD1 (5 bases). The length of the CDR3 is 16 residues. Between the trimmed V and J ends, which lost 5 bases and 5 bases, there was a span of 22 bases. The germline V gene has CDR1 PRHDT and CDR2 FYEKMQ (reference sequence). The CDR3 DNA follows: TGTGCCAGCAGCGAAAACGGGCAGGGTATAATGCACGAGCAGTACTTC. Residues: CASSENGQGIMHEQYF.

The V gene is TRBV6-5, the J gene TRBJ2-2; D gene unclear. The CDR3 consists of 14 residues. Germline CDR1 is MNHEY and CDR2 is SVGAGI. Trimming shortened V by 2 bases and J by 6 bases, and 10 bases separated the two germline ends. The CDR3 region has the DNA TGTGCCAGCAGTTACGAGGCCAGAGCCGGGGAGCTGTTTTTT. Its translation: CASSYEARAGELFF.

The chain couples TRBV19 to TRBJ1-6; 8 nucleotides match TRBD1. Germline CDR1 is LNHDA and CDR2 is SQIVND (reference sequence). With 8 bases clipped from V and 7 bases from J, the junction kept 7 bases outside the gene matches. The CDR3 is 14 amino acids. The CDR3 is CASGPRDRNSPLHF. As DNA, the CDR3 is TGTGCCAGTGGTCCTAGGGACAGGAATTCACCCCTCCACTTT.

This CDR3 is CAWSASEKLFF. The CDR3 coding sequence is TGTGCCTGGAGTGCGAGTGAAAAACTGTTTTTT. This rearrangement joins TRBV30 to TRBJ1-4; D remains unclear. Trimming took off 1 base at V and 7 bases at J, with 4 bases between the two ends. The CDR3 totals 11 residues. Germline loops: CDR1 GTSNPN, CDR2 SVGIG (reference sequence). The variable domain in full, completed from reference TRBV30 and TRBJ1-4, reads SQTIHQWPATLVQPVGSPLSLECTVEGTSNPNLYWYRQAAGRGLQLLFYSVGIGQISSEVPQNLSASRPQDRQFILSSKKLLLSDSGFYLCAWSASEKLFFGSGTQLSVL.

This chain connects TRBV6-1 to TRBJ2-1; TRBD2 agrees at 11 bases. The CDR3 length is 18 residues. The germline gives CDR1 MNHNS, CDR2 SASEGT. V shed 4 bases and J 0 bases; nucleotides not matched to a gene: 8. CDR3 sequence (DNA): TGTGCCAGCAGTGGGGAGGGACTAGCGGCCAGCTCCTACAATGAGCAGTTCTTC. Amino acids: CASSGEGLAASSYNEQFF.

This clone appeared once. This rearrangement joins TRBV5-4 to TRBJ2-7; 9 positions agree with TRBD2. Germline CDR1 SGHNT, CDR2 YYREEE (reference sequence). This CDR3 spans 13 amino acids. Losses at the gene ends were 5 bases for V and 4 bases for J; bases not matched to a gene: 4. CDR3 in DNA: TGTGCCAGCAGTCTAGCGGGAAGGTACGAGCAGTACTTC. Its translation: CASSLAGRYEQYF.

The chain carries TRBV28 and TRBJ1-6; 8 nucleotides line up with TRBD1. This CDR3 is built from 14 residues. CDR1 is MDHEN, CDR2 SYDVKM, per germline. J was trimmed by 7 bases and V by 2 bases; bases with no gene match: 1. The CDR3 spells CASSLAGGNSPLHF. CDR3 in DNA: TGTGCCAGCAGTTTAGCAGGGGGCAATTCACCCCTCCACTTT. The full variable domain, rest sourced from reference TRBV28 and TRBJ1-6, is DVKVTQSSRYLVKRTGEKVFLECVQDMDHENMFWYRQDPGLGLRLIYFSYDVKMKEKGDIPEGYSVSREKKERFSLILESASTNQTSMYLCASSLAGGNSPLHFGNGTRLTVT.